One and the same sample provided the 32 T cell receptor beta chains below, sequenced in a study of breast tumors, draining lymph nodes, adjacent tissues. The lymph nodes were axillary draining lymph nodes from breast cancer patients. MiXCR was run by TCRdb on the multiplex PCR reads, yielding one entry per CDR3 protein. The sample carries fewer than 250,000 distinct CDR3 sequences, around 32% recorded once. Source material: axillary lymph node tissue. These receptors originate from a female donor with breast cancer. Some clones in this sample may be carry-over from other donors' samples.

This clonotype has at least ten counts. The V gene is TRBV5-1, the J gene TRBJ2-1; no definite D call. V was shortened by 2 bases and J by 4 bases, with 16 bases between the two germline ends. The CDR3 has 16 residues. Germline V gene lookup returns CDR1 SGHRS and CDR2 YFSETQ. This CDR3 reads CASSFVRSSVYNEQFF. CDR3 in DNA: TGCGCCAGCAGCTTTGTGCGGAGTTCCGTATACAATGAGCAGTTCTTC.

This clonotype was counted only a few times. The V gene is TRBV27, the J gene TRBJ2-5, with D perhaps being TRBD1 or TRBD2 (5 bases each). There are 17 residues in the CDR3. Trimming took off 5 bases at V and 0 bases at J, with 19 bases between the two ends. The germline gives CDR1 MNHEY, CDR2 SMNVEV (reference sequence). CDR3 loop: CASSPLHWGNYQETQYF. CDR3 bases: TGTGCCAGCAGTCCCCTCCATTGGGGGAATTACCAAGAGACCCAGTACTTC.

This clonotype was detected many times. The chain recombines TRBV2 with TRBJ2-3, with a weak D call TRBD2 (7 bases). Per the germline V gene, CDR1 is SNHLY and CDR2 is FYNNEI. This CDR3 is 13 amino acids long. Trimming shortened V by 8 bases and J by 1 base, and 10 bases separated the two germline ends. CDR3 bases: TGTGCCAGCGGGGGGGGCCGCACAGATACGCAGTATTTT. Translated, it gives CASGGGRTDTQYF. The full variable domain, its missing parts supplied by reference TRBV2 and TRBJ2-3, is EPEVTQTPSHQVTQMGQEVILRCVPISNHLYFYWYRQILGQKVEFLVSFYNNEISEKSEIFDDQFSVERPDGSNFTLKIRSTKLEDSAMYFCASGGGRTDTQYFGPGTRLTVL.

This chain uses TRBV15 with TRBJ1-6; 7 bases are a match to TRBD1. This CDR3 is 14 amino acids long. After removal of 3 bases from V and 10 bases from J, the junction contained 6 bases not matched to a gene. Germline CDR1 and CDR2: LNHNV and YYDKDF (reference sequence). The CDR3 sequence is CATSSVDRASPLHF. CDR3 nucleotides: TGTGCCACCAGCAGCGTAGACAGGGCCTCACCCCTCCACTTT.

The DNA for the CDR3 is TGTGCCAGCAGCTTTGGGACAGACACCGGGGAGCTGTTTTTT. It specifies CASSFGTDTGELFF. The J gene is TRBJ2-2, the V gene TRBV7-8; 7 nucleotides line up with TRBD1. Germline V lookup: CDR1 SGHVS, CDR2 FQNEAQ. The CDR3 is 14 amino acids. The ends lost 3 bases at V and 3 bases at J; junction bases unmatched: 1.

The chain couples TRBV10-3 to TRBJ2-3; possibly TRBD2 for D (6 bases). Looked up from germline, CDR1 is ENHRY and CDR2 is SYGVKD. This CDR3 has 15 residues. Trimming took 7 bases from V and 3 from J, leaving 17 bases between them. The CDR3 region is CAIKRDSSPTDTQYF. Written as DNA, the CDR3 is TGTGCCATCAAAAGGGACTCCTCCCCAACAGATACGCAGTATTTT.

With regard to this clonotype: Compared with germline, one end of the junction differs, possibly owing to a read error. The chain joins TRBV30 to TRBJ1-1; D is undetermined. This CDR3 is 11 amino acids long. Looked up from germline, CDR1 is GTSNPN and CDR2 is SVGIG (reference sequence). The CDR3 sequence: CVWSGQTEAFF. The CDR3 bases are TGTGTCTGGAGCGGCCAGACTGAAGCTTTCTTT. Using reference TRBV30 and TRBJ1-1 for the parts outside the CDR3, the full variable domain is SQTIHQWPATLVQPVGSPLSLECTVEGTSNPNLYWYRQAAGRGLQLLFYSVGIGQISSEVPQNLSASRPQDRQFILSSKKLLLSDSGFYLCVWSGQTEAFFGQGTRLTVV.

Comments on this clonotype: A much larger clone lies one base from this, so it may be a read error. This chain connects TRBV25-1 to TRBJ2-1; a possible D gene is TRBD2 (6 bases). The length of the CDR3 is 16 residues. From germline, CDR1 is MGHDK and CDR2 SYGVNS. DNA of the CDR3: TGTGCCAGCAGCCAGTCTGTAGCGGACATCATCAATGAGCAGCTCTTC. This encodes CASSQSVADIINEQLF.

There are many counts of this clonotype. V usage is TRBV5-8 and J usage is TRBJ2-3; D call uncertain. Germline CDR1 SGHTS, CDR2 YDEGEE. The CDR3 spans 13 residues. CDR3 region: CAEAQVGTDTQYF. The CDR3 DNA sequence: TGTGCTGAGGCCCAGGTCGGCACAGATACGCAGTATTTT.

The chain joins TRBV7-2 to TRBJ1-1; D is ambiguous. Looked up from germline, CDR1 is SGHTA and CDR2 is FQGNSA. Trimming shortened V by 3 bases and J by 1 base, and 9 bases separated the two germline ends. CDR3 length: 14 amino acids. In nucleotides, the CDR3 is TGTGCCAGCAGCTTCGGAACGGGGAACACTGAAGCTTTCTTT. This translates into CASSFGTGNTEAFF.

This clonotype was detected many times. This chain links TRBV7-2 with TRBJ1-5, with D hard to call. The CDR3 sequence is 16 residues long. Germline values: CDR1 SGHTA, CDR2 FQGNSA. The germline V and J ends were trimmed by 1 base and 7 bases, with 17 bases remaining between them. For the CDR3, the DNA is TGTGCCAGCAGCTTAGGAGAGACGAGGGCTGGACAGCCCCAGCATTTT. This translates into CASSLGETRAGQPQHF.

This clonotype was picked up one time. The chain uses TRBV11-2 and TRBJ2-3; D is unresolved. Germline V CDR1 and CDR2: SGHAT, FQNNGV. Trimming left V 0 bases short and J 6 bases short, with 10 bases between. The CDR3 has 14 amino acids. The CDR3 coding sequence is TGTGCCAGCAGCTTAGACCCGGCCCGGGATACGCAGTATTTT. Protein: CASSLDPARDTQYF.

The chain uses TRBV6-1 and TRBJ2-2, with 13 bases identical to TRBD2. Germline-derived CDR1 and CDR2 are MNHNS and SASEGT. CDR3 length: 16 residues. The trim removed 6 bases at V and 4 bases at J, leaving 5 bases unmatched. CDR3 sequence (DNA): TGTGCCAGCAGCCAACTAGCGGGAGGGTCCACCGGGGAGCTGTTTTTT. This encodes CASSQLAGGSTGELFF.

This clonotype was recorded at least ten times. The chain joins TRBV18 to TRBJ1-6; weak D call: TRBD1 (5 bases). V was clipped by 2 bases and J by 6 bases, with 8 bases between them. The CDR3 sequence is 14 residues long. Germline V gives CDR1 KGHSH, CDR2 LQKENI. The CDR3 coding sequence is TGTGCCAGCTCACCAGGGGCGGGTAATTCACCCCTCCACTTT. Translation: CASSPGAGNSPLHF.

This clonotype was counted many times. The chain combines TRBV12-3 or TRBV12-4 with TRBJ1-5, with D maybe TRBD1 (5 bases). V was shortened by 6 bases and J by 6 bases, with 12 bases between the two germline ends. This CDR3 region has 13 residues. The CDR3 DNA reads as TGTGCCAGCAGCCGCATCGGGGGTCAGCCCCAGCATTTT. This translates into CASSRIGGQPQHF.

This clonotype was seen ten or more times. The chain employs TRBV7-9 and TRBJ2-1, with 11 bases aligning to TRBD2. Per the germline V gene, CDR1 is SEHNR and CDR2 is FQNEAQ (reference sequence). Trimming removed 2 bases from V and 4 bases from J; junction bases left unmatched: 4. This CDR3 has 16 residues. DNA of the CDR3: TGTGCCAGCAGCTTACCGGGACTAGCGGAGTACAATGAGCAGTTCTTC. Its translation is CASSLPGLAEYNEQFF.

Written as DNA, the CDR3 is TGTGCCAGCAGCCGATCCAGTAGCGGGGGCTCCTACGAGCAGTACTTC. Protein product: CASSRSSSGGSYEQYF. The rearrangement links TRBV7-2 to TRBJ2-7; 9 bases agree with TRBD2. With 5 bases clipped from V and 0 bases from J, the junction kept 8 bases outside the gene matches. The CDR3 totals 16 residues. CDR1 and CDR2 (germline): SGHTA, FQGNSA.

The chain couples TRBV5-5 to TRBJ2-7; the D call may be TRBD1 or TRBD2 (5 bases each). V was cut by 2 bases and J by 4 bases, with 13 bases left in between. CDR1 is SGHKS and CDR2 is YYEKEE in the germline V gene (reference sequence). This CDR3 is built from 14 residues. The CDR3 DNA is TGTGCCAGCAGCTTCCCGTTATGGGGGTACGAGCAGTACGTC. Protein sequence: CASSFPLWGYEQYV.

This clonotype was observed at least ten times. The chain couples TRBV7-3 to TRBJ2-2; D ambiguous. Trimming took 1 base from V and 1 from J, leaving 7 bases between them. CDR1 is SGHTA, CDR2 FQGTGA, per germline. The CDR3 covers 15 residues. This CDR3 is CASSLNRVNTGELFF. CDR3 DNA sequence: TGTGCCAGCAGCTTAAATAGGGTGAACACCGGGGAGCTGTTTTTT.

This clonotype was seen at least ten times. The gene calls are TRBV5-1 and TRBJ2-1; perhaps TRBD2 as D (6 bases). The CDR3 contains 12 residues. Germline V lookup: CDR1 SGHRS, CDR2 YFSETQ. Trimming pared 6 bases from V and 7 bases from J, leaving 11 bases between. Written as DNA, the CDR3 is TGCGCCAGCAAGGAGACTAGTAATGAGCAGTTCTTC. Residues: CASKETSNEQFF.

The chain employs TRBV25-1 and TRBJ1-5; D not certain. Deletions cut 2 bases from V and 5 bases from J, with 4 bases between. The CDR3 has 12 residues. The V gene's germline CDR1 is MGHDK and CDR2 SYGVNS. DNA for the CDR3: TGTGCCAGCAGTGAAAGTTATCAGCCCCAGCATTTT. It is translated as CASSESYQPQHF.

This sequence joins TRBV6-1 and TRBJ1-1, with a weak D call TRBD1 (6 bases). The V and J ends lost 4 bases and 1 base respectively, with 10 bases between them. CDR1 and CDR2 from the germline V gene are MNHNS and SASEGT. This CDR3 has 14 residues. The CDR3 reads CASSVYRENTEAFF. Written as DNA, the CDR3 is TGTGCCAGCAGTGTTTACAGGGAGAACACTGAAGCTTTCTTT.

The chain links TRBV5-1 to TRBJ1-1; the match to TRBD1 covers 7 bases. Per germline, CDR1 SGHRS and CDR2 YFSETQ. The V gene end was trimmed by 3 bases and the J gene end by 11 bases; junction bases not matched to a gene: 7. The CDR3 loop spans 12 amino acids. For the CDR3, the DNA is TGCGCCAGCAGCTGGACAGGTTTTGGGGCTTTCTTT. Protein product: CASSWTGFGAFF.

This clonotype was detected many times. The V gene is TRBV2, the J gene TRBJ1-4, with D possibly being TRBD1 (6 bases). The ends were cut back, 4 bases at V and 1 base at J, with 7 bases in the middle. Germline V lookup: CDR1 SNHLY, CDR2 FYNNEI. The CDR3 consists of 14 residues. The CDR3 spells CASSATGTNEKLFF. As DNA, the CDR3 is TGTGCCAGCAGTGCGACAGGAACTAATGAAAAACTGTTTTTT.

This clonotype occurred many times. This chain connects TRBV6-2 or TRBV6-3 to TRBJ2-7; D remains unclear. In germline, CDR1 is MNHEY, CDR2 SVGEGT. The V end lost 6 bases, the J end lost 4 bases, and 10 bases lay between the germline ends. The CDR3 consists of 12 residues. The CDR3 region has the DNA TGTGCCAGCAGCTCTTGGCTTTACGAGCAGTACTTC. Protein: CASSSWLYEQYF.

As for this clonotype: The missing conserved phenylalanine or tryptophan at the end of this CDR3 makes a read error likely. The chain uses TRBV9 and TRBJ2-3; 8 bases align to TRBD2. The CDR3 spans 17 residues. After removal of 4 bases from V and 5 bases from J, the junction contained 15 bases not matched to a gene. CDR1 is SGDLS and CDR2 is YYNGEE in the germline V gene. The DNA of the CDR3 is TGTGCCAGCAGCCCTCTGATTAGTGGACTAGCAGGAGATACGCAGTATTCT. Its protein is CASSPLISGLAGDTQYS.

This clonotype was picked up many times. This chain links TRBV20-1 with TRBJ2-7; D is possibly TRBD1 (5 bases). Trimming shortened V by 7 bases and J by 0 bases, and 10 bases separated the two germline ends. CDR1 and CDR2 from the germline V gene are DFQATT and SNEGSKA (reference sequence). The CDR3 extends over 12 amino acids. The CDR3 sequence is CSVDRGSYEQYF. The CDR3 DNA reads TGCAGTGTAGACAGAGGCTCCTACGAGCAGTACTTC.

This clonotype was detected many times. The CDR3 nucleotides are TGTGCCAGCAGCGAAGACACGCAGTATTTT. Its translation: CASSEDTQYF. V usage is TRBV7-9 and J usage is TRBJ2-3; D is undetermined. The germline gives CDR1 SEHNR, CDR2 FQNEAQ (reference sequence). The CDR3 runs 10 residues. V lost 5 bases and J 9 bases, leaving 6 bases between the germline ends.

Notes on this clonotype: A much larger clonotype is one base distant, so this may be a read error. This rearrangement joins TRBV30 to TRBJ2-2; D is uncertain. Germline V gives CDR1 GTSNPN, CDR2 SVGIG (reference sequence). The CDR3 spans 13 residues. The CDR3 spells CASTPLNTGELFF. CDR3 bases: TGTGCTAGCACTCCCCTGAACACCGGGGAGCTGTTTTTT. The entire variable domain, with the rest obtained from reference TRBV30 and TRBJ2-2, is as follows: SQTIHQWPATLVQPVGSPLSLECTVEGTSNPNLYWYRQAAGRGLQLLFYSVGIGQISSEVPQNLSASRPQDRQFILSSKKLLLSDSGFYLCASTPLNTGELFFGEGSRLTVL.

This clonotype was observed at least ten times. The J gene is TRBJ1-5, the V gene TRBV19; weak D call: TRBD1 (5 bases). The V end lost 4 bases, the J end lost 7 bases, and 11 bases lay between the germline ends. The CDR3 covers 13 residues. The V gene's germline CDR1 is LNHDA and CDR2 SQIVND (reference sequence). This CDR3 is CASSTDRIQPQHF. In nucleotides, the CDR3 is TGTGCCAGTAGTACAGACAGAATCCAGCCCCAGCATTTT.

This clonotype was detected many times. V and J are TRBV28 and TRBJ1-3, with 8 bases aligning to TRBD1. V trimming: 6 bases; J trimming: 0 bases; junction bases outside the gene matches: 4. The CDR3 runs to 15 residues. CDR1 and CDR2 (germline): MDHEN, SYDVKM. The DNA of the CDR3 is TGTGCCAGCAGGGACAGGGCCATCTCTGGAAACACCATATATTTT. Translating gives CASRDRAISGNTIYF.

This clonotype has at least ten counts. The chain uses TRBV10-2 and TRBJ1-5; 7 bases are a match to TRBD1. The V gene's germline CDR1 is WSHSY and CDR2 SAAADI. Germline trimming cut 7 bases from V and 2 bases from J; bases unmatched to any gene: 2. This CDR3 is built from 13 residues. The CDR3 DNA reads TGCGCCAGCAACGGACAGGGCAATCAGCCCCAGCATTTT. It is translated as CASNGQGNQPQHF.